The text below deals with one TCR beta chain. What it binds is not known. The sample comes from a study of cytomegalovirus exposure and HLA in healthy donors. Overall study context: Earlier, 110 million or so unique TCR beta sequences were recovered from about 170 million T cells by an analysis. Study results and limitations: A later analysis linked a missense DCLRE1C variant to TCR beta V- and J-gene trimming. In an earlier analysis, productive rearrangement rates for most beta V segments clustered near 90% or 30%. Cytomegalovirus association was listed for 164 TCR beta chains.

PCR involved 60 Vbeta and 13 Jbeta primers. Assay used: immunoSEQ multiplex PCR; TCRdb lists only in-frame clones, some missing. The table has approximately 170,000 clones, approximately 80% seen once. The TCR comes from a male donor in good health and CMV-seronegative. The material sequenced was PBMCs.

The CDR3 protein is CASSLDGGVLNEQFF. The CDR3, as DNA: TGTGCCAGCAGCTTAGACGGGGGGGTACTCAATGAGCAGTTCTTC. This chain connects TRBV7-3 to TRBJ2-1; TRBD2 matches 8 bases. V shed 2 bases, J shed 6 bases, and the junction held 6 bases outside the gene matches. Germline V lookup: CDR1 SGHTA, CDR2 FQGTGA. This CDR3 has 15 residues.